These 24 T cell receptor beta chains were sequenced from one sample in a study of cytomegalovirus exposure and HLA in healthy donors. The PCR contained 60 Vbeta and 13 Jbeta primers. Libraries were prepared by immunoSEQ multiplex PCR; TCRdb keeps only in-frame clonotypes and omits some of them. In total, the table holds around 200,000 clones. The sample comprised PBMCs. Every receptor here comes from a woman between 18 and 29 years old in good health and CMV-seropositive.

In DNA form, the CDR3 reads TGTGCCAGTAGAGGTATGGGGACAGGGATCTACAATGAGCAGTTCTTC. Amino acids: CASRGMGTGIYNEQFF. The chain combines TRBV19 with TRBJ2-1, with TRBD1 identical over 9 bases. CDR3 size: 16 residues. Germline CDR1 and CDR2: LNHDA and SQIVND (reference sequence). Unmatched junction bases numbered 9, after V lost 6 bases and J lost 3 bases.

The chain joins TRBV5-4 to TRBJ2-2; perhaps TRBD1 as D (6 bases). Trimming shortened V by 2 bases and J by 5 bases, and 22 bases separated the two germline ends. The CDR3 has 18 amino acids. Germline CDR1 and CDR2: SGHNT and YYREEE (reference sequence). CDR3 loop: CASSLKSFNRAPTGELFF. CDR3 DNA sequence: TGTGCCAGCAGCTTAAAGTCCTTTAACAGGGCCCCGACCGGGGAGCTGTTTTTT.

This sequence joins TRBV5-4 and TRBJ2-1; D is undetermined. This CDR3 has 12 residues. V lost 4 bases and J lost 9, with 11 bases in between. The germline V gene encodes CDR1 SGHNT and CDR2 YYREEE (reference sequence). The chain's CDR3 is CASSLNSGEQFF. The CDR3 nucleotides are TGTGCCAGCAGCCTAAACTCCGGTGAGCAGTTCTTC.

CDR3 nucleotides: TGTGCCAGCAGTGGGCTCGGACAGGGGCGAGATGGCTACACCTTC. Amino acid sequence: CASSGLGQGRDGYTF. The chain employs TRBV2 and TRBJ1-2; 9 nucleotides match TRBD1. J was trimmed by 6 bases and V by 4 bases; bases with no gene match: 9. CDR3 length: 15 residues. The germline V gene encodes CDR1 SNHLY and CDR2 FYNNEI.

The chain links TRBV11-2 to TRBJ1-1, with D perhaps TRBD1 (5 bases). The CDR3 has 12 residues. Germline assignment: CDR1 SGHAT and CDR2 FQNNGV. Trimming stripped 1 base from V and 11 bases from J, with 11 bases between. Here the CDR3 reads CASSLGGVGAFF. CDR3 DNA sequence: TGTGCCAGCAGCTTAGGGGGGGTCGGCGCTTTCTTT.

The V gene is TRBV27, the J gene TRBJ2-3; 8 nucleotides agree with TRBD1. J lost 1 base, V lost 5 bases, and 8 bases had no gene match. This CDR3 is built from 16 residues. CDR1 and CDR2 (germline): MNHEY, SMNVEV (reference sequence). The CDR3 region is CASSPQGAGRTDTQYF. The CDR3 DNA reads TGTGCCAGCAGTCCCCAGGGGGCGGGTCGCACAGATACGCAGTATTTT.

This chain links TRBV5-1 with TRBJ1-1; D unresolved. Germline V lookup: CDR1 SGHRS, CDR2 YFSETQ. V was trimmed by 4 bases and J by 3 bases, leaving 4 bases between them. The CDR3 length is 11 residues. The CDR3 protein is CASSLDTEAFF. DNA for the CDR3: TGCGCCAGCAGCCTCGACACTGAAGCTTTCTTT. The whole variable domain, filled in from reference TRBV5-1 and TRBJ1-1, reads KAGVTQTPRYLIKTRGQQVTLSCSPISGHRSVSWYQQTPGQGLQFLFEYFSETQRNKGNFPGRFSGRQFSNSRSEMNVSTLELGDSALYLCASSLDTEAFFGQGTRLTVV.

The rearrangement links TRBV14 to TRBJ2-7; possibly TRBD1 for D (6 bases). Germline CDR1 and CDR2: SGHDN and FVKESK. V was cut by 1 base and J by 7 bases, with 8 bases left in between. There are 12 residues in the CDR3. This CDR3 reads CASSQARGEQYF. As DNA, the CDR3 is TGTGCCAGCAGCCAAGCAAGGGGGGAGCAGTACTTC. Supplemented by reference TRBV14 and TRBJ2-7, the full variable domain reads EAGVTQFPSHSVIEKGQTVTLRCDPISGHDNLYWYRRVMGKEIKFLLHFVKESKQDESGMPNNRFLAERTGGTYSTLKVQPAELEDSGVYFCASSQARGEQYFGPGTRLTVT.

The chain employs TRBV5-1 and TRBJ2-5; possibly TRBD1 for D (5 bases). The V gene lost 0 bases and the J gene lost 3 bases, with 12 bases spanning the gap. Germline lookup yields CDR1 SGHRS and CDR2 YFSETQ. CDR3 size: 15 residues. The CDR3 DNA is TGCGCCAGCAGCTTGGACGCGACAGTTAAAGAGACCCAGTACTTC. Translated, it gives CASSLDATVKETQYF.

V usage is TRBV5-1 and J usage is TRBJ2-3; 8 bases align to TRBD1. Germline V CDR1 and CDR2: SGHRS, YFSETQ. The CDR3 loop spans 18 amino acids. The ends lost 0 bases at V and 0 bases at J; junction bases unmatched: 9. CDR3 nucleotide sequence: TGCGCCAGCAGCTTGGGGGGGCAGGGGGCCGAGAGCACAGATACGCAGTATTTT. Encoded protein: CASSLGGQGAESTDTQYF.

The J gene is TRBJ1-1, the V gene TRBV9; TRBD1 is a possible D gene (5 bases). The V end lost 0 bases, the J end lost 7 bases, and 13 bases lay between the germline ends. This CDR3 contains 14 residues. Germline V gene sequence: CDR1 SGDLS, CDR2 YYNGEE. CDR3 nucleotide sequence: TGTGCCAGCAGCGTAGGGGGGGGAGCGCTTGAAGCTTTCTTT. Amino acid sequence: CASSVGGGALEAFF.

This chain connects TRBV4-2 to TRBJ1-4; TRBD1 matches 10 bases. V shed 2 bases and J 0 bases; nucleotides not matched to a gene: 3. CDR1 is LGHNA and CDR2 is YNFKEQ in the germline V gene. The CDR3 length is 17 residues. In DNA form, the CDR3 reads TGTGCCAGCAGCCAAAGTGGACAGGGGGCAACTAATGAAAAACTGTTTTTT. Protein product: CASSQSGQGATNEKLFF.

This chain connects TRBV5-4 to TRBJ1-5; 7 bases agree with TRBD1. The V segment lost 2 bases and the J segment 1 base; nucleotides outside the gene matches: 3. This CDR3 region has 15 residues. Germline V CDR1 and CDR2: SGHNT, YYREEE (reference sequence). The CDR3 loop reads CASSFGQASNQPQHF. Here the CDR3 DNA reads TGTGCCAGCAGCTTTGGACAGGCCAGCAATCAGCCCCAGCATTTT.

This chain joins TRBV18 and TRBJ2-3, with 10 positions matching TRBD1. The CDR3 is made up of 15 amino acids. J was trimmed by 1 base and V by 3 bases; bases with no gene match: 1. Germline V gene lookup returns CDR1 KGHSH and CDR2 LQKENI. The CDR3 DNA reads TGTGCCAGCTCACCCGGGACAGGGGGCACAGATACGCAGTATTTT. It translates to CASSPGTGGTDTQYF.

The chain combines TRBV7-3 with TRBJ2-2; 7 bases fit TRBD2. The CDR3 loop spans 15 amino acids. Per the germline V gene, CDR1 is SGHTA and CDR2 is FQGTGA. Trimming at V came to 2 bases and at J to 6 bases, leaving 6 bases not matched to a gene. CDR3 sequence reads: CASSLGRDGAGELFF. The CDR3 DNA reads TGTGCCAGCAGCTTAGGGAGGGACGGTGCCGGGGAGCTGTTTTTT.

CDR3 amino acids: CASSQDWGQGALSNEKLFF. CDR3 nucleotides: TGCGCCAGCAGCCAAGATTGGGGACAGGGGGCGCTGAGTAATGAAAAACTGTTTTTT. V usage is TRBV4-1 and J usage is TRBJ1-4; 12 nucleotides agree with TRBD1. CDR1 is MGHRA, CDR2 YSYEKL, per germline. The CDR3 is 19 residues long. Germline trimming cut 0 bases from V and 4 bases from J; bases unmatched to any gene: 9.

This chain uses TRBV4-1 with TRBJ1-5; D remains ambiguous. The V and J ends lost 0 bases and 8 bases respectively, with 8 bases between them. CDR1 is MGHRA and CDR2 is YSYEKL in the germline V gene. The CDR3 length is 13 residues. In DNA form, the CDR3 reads TGCGCCAGCAGCCAAGATGACTCGGAGCCCCAGCATTTT. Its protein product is CASSQDDSEPQHF.

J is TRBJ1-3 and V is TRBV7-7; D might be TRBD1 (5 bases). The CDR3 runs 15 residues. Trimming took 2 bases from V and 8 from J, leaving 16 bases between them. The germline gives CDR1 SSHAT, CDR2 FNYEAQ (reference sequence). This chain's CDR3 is CASSLNSGAWDTIYF. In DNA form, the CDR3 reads TGTGCCAGCAGCTTAAATAGTGGGGCTTGGGACACCATATATTTT. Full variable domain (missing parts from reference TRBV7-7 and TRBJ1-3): GAGVSQSPRYKVTKRGQDVTLRCDPISSHATLYWYQQALGQGPEFLTYFNYEAQPDKSGLPSDRFSAERPEGSISTLTIQRTEQRDSAMYRCASSLNSGAWDTIYFGEGSWLTVV.

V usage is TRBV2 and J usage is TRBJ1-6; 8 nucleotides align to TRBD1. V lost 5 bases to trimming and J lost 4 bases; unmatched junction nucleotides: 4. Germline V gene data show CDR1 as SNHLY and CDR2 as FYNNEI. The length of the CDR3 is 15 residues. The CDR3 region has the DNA TGTGCCAGCAGTAAACGGACAGGGTATAATTCACCCCTCCACTTT. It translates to CASSKRTGYNSPLHF.

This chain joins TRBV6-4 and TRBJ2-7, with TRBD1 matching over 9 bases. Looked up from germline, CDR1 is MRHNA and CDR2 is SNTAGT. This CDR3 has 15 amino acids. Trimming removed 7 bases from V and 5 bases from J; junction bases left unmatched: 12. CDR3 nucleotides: TGTGCCAGCATACCCCCTAGGACAGGGGTCCACGAGCAGTACTTC. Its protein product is CASIPPRTGVHEQYF.

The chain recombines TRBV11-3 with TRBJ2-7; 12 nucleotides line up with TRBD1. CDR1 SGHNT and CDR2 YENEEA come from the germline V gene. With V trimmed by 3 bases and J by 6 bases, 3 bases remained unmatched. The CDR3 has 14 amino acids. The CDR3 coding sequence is TGTGCCAGCAGCTTGGGACAGGGGGCTCGCGAGCAGTACTTC. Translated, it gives CASSLGQGAREQYF.

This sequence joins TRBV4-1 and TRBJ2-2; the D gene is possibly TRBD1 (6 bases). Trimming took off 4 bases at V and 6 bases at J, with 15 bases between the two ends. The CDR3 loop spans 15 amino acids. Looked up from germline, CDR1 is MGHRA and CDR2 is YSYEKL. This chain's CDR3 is CASSPGLRGSGELFF. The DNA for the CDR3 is TGCGCCAGCAGCCCCGGGTTGAGGGGGTCCGGGGAGCTGTTTTTT.

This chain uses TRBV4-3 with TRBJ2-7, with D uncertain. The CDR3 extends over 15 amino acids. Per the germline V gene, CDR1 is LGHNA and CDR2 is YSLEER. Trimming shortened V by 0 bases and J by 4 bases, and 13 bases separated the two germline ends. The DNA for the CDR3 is TGCGCCAGCAGCCAAGATTACAGTCTCCTTTACGAGCAGTACTTC. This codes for CASSQDYSLLYEQYF.

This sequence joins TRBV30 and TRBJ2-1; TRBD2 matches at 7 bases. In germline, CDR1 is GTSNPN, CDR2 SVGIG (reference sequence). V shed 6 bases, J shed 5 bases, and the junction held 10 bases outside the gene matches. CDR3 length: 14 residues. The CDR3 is CACGLGHKNNEQFF. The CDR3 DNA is TGTGCCTGTGGACTAGGCCATAAAAACAATGAGCAGTTCTTC. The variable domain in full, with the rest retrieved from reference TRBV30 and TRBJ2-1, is SQTIHQWPATLVQPVGSPLSLECTVEGTSNPNLYWYRQAAGRGLQLLFYSVGIGQISSEVPQNLSASRPQDRQFILSSKKLLLSDSGFYLCACGLGHKNNEQFFGPGTRLTVL.